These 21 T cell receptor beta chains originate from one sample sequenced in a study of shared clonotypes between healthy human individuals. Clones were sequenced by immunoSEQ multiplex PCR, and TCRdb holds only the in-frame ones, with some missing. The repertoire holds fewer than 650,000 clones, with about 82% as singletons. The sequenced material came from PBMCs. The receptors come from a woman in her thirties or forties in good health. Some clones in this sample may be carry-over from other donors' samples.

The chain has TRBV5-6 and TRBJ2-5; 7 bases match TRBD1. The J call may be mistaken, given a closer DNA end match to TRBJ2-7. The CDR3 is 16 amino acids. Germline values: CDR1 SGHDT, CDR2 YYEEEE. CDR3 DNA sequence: TGTGCCAGCAGCCCTCAGAAACAGGGGAGCTCCTACGAGCAGTACTTC. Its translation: CASSPQKQGSSYEQYF.

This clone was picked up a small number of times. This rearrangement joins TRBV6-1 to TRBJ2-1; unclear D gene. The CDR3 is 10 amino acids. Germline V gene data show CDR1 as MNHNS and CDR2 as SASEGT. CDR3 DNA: TGTGAATGGACCGTCAATGAGCAGTTCTTC. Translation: CEWTVNEQFF.

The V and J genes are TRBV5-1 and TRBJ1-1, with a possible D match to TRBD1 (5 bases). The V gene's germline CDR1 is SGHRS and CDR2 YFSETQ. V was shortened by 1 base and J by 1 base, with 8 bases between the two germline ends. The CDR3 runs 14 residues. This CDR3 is CASSLSGSNTEAFF. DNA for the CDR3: TGCGCCAGCAGCTTGTCAGGGTCGAACACTGAAGCTTTCTTT.

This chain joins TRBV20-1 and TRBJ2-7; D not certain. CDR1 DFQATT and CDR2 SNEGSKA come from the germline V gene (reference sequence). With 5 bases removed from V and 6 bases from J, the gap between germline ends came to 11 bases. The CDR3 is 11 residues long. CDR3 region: CSAQVRAEQYF. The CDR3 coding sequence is TGCAGTGCTCAGGTTCGGGCCGAGCAGTACTTC.

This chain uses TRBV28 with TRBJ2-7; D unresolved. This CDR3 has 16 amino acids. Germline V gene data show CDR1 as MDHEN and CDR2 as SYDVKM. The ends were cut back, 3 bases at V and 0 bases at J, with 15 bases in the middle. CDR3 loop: CASSLAPDWSSYEQYF. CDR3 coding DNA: TGTGCCAGCAGTTTGGCCCCCGACTGGAGCTCCTACGAGCAGTACTTC.

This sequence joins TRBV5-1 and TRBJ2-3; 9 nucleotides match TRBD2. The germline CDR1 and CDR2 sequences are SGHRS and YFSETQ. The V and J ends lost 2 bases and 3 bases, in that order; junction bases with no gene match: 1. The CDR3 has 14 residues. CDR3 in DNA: TGCGCCAGCAGCTTTAGCGGGGGAACAGATACGCAGTATTTT. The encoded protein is CASSFSGGTDTQYF.

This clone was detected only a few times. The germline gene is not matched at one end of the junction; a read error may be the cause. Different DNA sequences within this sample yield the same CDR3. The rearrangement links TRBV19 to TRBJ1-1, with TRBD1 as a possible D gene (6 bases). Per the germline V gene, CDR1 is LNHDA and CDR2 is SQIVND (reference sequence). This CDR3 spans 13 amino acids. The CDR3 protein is CASSGLWDTEAFF. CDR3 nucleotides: TGTGCCAGTAGTGGACTATGGGACACTGAGGCTTTCTTT.

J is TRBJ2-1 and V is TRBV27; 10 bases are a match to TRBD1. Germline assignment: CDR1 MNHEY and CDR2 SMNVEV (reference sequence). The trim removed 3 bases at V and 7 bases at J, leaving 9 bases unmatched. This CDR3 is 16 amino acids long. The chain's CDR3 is CASSFGQGGLGNEQFF. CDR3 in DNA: TGTGCCAGCAGTTTTGGACAGGGGGGATTGGGAAATGAGCAGTTCTTC.

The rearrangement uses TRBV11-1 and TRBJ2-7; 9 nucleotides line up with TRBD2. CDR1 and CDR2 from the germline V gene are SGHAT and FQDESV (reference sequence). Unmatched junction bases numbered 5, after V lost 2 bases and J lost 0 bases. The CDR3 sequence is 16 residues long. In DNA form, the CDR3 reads TGTGCCAGCAGCTTAAGTAGCGGGAGCTCCTCCTACGAGCAGTACTTC. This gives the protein CASSLSSGSSSYEQYF.

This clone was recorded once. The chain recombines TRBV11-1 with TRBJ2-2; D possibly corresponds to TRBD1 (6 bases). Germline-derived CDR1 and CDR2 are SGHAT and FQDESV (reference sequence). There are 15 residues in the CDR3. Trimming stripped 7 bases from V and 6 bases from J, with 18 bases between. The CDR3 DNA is TGTGCCAGCACCCCCAGGTTGGGGGCTCCCGGGGAGCTGTTTTTT. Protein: CASTPRLGAPGELFF.

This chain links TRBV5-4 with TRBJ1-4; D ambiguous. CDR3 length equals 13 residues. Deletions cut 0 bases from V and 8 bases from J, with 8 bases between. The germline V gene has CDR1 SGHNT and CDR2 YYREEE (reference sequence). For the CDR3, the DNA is TGTGCCAGCAGCTTGGAGATAGAGGAAAAACTGTTTTTT. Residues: CASSLEIEEKLFF.

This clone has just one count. DNA of the CDR3: TGTGCCAGCAGCCAAGGTCCCGGGGTGGGCGCAAACACTGAAGCTTTCTTT. It codes for CASSQGPGVGANTEAFF. V and J are TRBV4-2 and TRBJ1-1; D unclear. Between the trimmed V and J ends, which lost 1 base and 2 bases, there was a span of 17 bases. This CDR3 is built from 17 residues. Germline loops: CDR1 LGHNA, CDR2 YNFKEQ.

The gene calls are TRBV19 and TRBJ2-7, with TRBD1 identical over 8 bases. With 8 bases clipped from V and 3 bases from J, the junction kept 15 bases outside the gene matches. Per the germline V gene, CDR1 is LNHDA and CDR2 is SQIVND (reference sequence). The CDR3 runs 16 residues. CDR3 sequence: CASGRDRSVPFYEQYF. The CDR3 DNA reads TGTGCCAGTGGCCGGGACAGGTCTGTACCATTCTACGAGCAGTACTTC.

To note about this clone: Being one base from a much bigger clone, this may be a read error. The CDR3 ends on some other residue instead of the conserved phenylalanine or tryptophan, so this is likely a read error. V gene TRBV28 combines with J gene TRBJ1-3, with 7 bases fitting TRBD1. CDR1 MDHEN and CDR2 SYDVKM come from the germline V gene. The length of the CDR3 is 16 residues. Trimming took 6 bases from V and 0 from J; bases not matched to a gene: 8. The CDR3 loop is CASRHRRGRSGNTIYL. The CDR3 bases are TGTGCCAGCAGACACCGAAGGGGGCGCTCTGGAAACACCATATATCTT.

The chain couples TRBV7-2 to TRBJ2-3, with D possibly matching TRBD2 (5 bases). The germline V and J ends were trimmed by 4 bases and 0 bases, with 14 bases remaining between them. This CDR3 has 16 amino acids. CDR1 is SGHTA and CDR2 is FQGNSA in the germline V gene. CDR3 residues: CASSSPWTESTDTQYF. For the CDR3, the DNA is TGTGCCAGCAGCTCCCCTTGGACTGAAAGCACAGATACGCAGTATTTT.

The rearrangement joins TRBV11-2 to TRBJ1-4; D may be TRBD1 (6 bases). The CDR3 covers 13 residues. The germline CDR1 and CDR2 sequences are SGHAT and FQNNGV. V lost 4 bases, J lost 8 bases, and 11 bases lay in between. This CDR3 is CASSSGVGEKLFF. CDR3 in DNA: TGTGCCAGCAGCTCAGGGGTCGGGGAAAAACTGTTTTTT. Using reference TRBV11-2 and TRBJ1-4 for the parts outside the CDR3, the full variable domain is EAGVAQSPRYKIIEKRQSVAFWCNPISGHATLYWYQQILGQGPKLLIQFQNNGVVDDSQLPKDRFSAERLKGVDSTLKIQPAKLEDSAVYLCASSSGVGEKLFFGSGTQLSVL.

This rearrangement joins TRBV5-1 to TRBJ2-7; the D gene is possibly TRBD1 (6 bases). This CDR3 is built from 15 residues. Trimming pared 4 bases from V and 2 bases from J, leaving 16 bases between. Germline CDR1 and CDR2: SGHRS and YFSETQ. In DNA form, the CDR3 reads TGCGCCAGCAGCGAAGGACAGTCAGGAGCCTACGAGCAGTACTTC. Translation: CASSEGQSGAYEQYF. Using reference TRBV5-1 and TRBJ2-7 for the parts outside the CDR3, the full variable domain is KAGVTQTPRYLIKTRGQQVTLSCSPISGHRSVSWYQQTPGQGLQFLFEYFSETQRNKGNFPGRFSGRQFSNSRSEMNVSTLELGDSALYLCASSEGQSGAYEQYFGPGTRLTVT.

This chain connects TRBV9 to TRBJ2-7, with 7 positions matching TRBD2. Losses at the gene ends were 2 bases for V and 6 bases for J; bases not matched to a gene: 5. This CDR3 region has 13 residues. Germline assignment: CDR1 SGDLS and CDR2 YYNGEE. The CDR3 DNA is TGTGCCAGCAGCGTCACGGGAGGAGGCGAGCAGTACTTC. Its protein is CASSVTGGGEQYF.

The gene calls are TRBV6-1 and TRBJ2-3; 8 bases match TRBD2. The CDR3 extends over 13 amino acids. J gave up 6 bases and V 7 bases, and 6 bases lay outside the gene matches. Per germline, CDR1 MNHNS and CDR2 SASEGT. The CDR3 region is CASTERELDTQYF. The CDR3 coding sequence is TGTGCCAGCACAGAGCGGGAGCTTGATACGCAGTATTTT.

CDR3 coding DNA: TGCGCCAGCAGCCCGGGTGCAGGGTGGTTCAATGAGCAGTTCTTC. Protein product: CASSPGAGWFNEQFF. The chain employs TRBV5-1 and TRBJ2-1, with a tentative D call TRBD1 (5 bases). The V gene's germline CDR1 is SGHRS and CDR2 YFSETQ. The V end lost 4 bases, the J end lost 6 bases, and 17 bases lay between the germline ends. The CDR3 consists of 15 residues.

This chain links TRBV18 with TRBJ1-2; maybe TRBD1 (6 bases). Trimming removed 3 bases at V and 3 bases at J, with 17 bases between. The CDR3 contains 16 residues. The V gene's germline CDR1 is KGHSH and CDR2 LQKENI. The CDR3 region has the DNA TGTGCCAGCTCACCTAACCGGGGGGGCGCGGACTATGGCTACACCTTC. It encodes CASSPNRGGADYGYTF. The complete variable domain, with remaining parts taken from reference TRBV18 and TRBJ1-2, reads NAGVMQNPRHLVRRRGQEARLRCSPMKGHSHVYWYRQLPEEGLKFMVYLQKENIIDESGMPKERFSAEFPKEGPSILRIQQVVRGDSAAYFCASSPNRGGADYGYTFGSGTRLTVV.